These 10 T cell receptor beta chains share one sample of origin, sequenced in a study of CD8 T cells in Susac syndrome. It was with random hexamers that 0.5 to 1 ug RNA was reverse transcribed. From the immunoSEQ multiplex PCR reads, TCRdb called clonotypes with MiXCR, one entry per CDR3 protein. In the table there are 150,000 to 200,000 distinct CDR3 sequences, 94% of which are singletons. Material for sequencing was CD4+ T cells from PBMCs. The receptor set was obtained from a human donor with multiple sclerosis.

V and J are TRBV11-2 and TRBJ2-7; D is undetermined. Germline assignment: CDR1 SGHAT and CDR2 FQNNGV. V was clipped by 0 bases and J by 2 bases, with 8 bases between them. This CDR3 spans 14 amino acids. The CDR3 DNA sequence: TGTGCCAGCAGCTTAGATCCTTTTGCCTACGAGCAGTACTTC. As protein: CASSLDPFAYEQYF.

The chain couples TRBV21-1 to TRBJ2-3; TRBD1, the table's D call, lacks a check against the DNA. TRBV21-1 is classified as a pseudogene. The CDR3 length is 19 residues. The DNA for the CDR3 is TGTGCCAGCTACCGAAGCCGGGGGTTTGTATCCCTAGACCCAGATACGCAGTATTTT. Translated: CASYRSRGFVSLDPDTQYF.

The V call is TRBV4-1, the J call TRBJ1-2, with D possibly being TRBD1 (6 bases). Trimming pared 0 bases from V and 4 bases from J, leaving 9 bases between. Germline V gives CDR1 MGHRA, CDR2 YSYEKL. The CDR3 has 14 amino acids. The CDR3 sequence: CASSQDGRGYGYTF. The CDR3 bases are TGCGCCAGCAGCCAAGACGGCAGGGGCTATGGCTACACCTTC.

The rearrangement links TRBV12-3 or TRBV12-4 to TRBJ1-1; D may be TRBD1 (5 bases). The CDR3 consists of 13 residues. V was shortened by 2 bases and J by 7 bases, with 11 bases between the two germline ends. CDR3 region: CASSLSLGGEAFF. The CDR3, as DNA: TGTGCCAGCAGTTTATCTCTTGGGGGTGAAGCTTTCTTT.

V is TRBV27 and J is TRBJ1-2; the D gene is possibly TRBD1 (5 bases). This CDR3 has 13 amino acids. Germline CDR1 is MNHEY and CDR2 is SMNVEV (reference sequence). Trimming removed 2 bases from V and 8 bases from J, with 12 bases in between. The CDR3 region is CASSLEGRGGYTF. CDR3 nucleotide sequence: TGTGCCAGCAGTTTAGAGGGGCGAGGGGGCTACACCTTC.

This clonotype was found a few times. The CDR3 protein is CASSPSVDTQYF. The CDR3 DNA is TGTGCCAGCAGCCCAAGTGTGGATACGCAGTATTTT. The rearrangement joins TRBV3-1 to TRBJ2-3; D ambiguous. The CDR3 runs 12 residues. The germline V gene encodes CDR1 LGHDT and CDR2 YNNKEL (reference sequence). Trimming took off 4 bases at V and 6 bases at J, with 8 bases between the two ends.

This clonotype was seen more than once but under ten times. The V call is TRBV2, the J call TRBJ2-5; 8 bases are shared with TRBD2. The CDR3 consists of 13 residues. Germline V gene sequence: CDR1 SNHLY, CDR2 FYNNEI. V lost 8 bases to trimming and J lost 0 bases; unmatched junction nucleotides: 2. The CDR3 nucleotides read TGTGCCAGCGCGGGGGGCTACCAAGAGACCCAGTACTTC. This translates into CASAGGYQETQYF.

This chain links TRBV30 with TRBJ2-7, with a weak D call TRBD2 (6 bases). Germline V gene data show CDR1 as GTSNPN and CDR2 as SVGIG (reference sequence). V was cut by 5 bases and J by 4 bases, with 12 bases left in between. The length of the CDR3 is 12 residues. The CDR3 spells CAWRGSRYEQYF. CDR3 DNA: TGTGCCTGGCGGGGGTCAAGGTACGAGCAGTACTTC.

This clonotype appeared once. The genes are TRBV29-1 and TRBJ1-1; D possibly corresponds to TRBD1 (6 bases). V dropped 7 bases and J dropped 1 base, with 10 bases sitting between them. The germline V gene encodes CDR1 SQVTM and CDR2 ANQGSEA. CDR3 length: 12 amino acids. In nucleotides, the CDR3 is TGCAGCGACGGGGGGCGGAACACTGAAGCTTTCTTT. Amino acid sequence: CSDGGRNTEAFF.

This rearrangement joins TRBV10-3 to TRBJ1-2, with TRBD1 matching 12 bases. Per germline, CDR1 ENHRY and CDR2 SYGVKD. J lost 0 bases, V lost 3 bases, and 8 bases had no gene match. CDR3 length: 18 residues. In nucleotides, the CDR3 is TGTGCCATCAGTGAAAGGGGGACAGGGGGCTCCACTAACTATGGCTACACCTTC. Translating it yields CAISERGTGGSTNYGYTF.